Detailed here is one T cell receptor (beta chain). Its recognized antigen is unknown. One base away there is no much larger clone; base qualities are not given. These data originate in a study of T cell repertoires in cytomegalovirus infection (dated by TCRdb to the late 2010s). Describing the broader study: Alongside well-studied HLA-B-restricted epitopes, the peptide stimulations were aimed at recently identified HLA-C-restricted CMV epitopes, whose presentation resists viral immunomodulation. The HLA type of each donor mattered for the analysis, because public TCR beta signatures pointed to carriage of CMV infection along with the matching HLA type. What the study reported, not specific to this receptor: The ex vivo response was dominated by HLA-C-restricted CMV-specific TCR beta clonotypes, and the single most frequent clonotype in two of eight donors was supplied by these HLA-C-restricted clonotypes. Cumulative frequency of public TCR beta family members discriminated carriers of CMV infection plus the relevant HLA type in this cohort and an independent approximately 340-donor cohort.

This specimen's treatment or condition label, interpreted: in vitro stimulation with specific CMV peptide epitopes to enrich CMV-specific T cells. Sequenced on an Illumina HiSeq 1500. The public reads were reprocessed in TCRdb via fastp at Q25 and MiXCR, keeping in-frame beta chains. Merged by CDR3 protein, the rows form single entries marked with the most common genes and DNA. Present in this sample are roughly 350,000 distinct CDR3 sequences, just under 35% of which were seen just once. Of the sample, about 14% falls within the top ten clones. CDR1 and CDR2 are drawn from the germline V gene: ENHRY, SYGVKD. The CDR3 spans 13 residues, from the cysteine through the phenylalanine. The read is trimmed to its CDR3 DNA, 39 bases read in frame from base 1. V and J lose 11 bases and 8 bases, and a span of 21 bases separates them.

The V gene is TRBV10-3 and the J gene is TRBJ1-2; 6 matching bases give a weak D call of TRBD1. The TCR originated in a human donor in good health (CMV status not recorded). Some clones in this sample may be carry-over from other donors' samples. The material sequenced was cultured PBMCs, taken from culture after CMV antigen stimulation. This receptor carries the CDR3 CAVAGTSPGGYTF. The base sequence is TGTGCCGTTGCCGGGACATCGCCTGGCGGCTACACCTTC.